What follows are 19 T cell receptor beta chains derived from one specimen sequenced in a study of naive and memory T cell subsets. Two oligonucleotides, mixed equimolar, formed the beta constant-region primer covering TRBC1 and TRBC2. Nested alpha and beta constant-region primers with the SP2 primer drove four PCR rounds on ligated cDNA. TCRdb processed the UMI-ligation and nested PCR reads anew with MiXCR; each CDR3 protein has one entry. Here the sample spans around 29,000 distinct CDR3 sequences, less than 20% being singletons. The specimen was effector memory CD4+ T cells from blood. Specified subset: effector memory, CD45RA- CD27-. These receptors all come from a human donor in good health.

The chain is built from TRBV19 and TRBJ1-2; D is ambiguous. CDR1 is LNHDA, CDR2 SQIVND, per germline (reference sequence). The CDR3 consists of 15 residues. V dropped 3 bases and J dropped 7 bases, with 18 bases sitting between them. DNA for the CDR3: TGTGCCAGTAGTATTGGACCCGGTGTTATCTCTGGCTACACCTTC. It translates to CASSIGPGVISGYTF.

This clonotype was recorded a few times. The J gene is TRBJ1-5, the V gene TRBV7-2; D unresolved. The ends were cut back, 3 bases at V and 5 bases at J, with 5 bases in the middle. Germline V gene sequence: CDR1 SGHTA, CDR2 FQGNSA. The CDR3 has 12 amino acids. The chain's CDR3 is CASSLYDQPQHF. The CDR3 DNA follows: TGTGCCAGCAGCTTGTATGATCAGCCCCAGCATTTT.

The rearrangement joins TRBV11-2 to TRBJ2-7; tentative D call: TRBD2 (5 bases). Germline assignment: CDR1 SGHAT and CDR2 FQNNGV. The CDR3 is 14 amino acids. Between the trimmed V and J ends, which lost 5 bases and 3 bases, there was a span of 14 bases. This CDR3 reads CASSPNGKSYEQYF. CDR3 nucleotide sequence: TGTGCCAGCAGCCCTAACGGGAAAAGCTACGAGCAGTACTTC.

V usage is TRBV6-6 and J usage is TRBJ1-3; a weak D match, TRBD1 (5 bases). V lost 0 bases to trimming and J lost 4 bases, with 10 bases between them. The CDR3 runs to 15 residues. Germline V CDR1 and CDR2: MNHNY, SVGAGI (reference sequence). DNA of the CDR3: TGTGCCAGCAGTTACTCGCAGGGTGTCGGAAACACCATATATTTT. This sequence encodes CASSYSQGVGNTIYF.

V usage is TRBV28 and J usage is TRBJ2-5; D unresolved. The CDR3 is 17 amino acids. Trimming cost V 6 bases and J 2 bases, with 22 bases left between them. CDR1 and CDR2 from the germline V gene are MDHEN and SYDVKM. The CDR3 is CASSVFSLRQPQETQYF. The CDR3, as DNA: TGTGCCAGCAGCGTCTTTTCCCTTCGCCAGCCTCAAGAGACCCAGTACTTC.

The sample holds many counts of this clonotype. The V call is TRBV2, the J call TRBJ2-5; maybe TRBD2 (6 bases). Trimming took off 10 bases at V and 2 bases at J, with 17 bases between the two ends. The length of the CDR3 is 14 residues. The germline gives CDR1 SNHLY, CDR2 FYNNEI. CDR3 protein: CATSPRREQETQYF. The DNA of the CDR3 is TGTGCCACTTCTCCAAGGAGGGAGCAAGAGACCCAGTACTTC.

This clonotype was found once. The J gene is TRBJ2-1, the V gene TRBV19, with 10 bases matching TRBD2. V was clipped by 7 bases and J by 0 bases; unmatched bases: 6. Germline CDR1 is LNHDA and CDR2 is SQIVND (reference sequence). CDR3 size: 16 residues. The CDR3 nucleotides are TGTGCCAGTACCTCAGCGGGAGGGGTCTCCTACAATGAGCAGTTCTTC. Its translation: CASTSAGGVSYNEQFF.

In this sample, this clonotype turned up a few times. This sequence joins TRBV5-5 and TRBJ2-5, with D tentatively TRBD2 (6 bases). V lost 5 bases to trimming and J lost 7 bases, with 18 bases between them. This CDR3 has 14 amino acids. Germline loops: CDR1 SGHKS, CDR2 YYEKEE (reference sequence). Here the CDR3 reads CASSWNRDSRTQYF. CDR3 in DNA: TGTGCCAGCAGTTGGAACCGGGACTCTAGGACCCAGTACTTC.

In its sample, this clonotype was seen many times. The chain is built from TRBV12-3 or TRBV12-4 and TRBJ2-7; 10 bases are shared with TRBD2. With 3 bases clipped from V and 6 bases from J, the junction kept 8 bases outside the gene matches. The CDR3 length is 15 residues. The CDR3 loop is CASSFSAGGNREQYF. DNA of the CDR3: TGTGCCAGCAGTTTTTCAGCGGGAGGGAACCGCGAGCAGTACTTC.

V usage is TRBV9 and J usage is TRBJ2-7; 8 nucleotides align to TRBD1. CDR3 length: 16 residues. Trimming took 4 bases from V and 2 from J; bases not matched to a gene: 11. Germline CDR1 reads SGDLS; CDR2 reads YYNGEE. The CDR3 spells CASSPLDGQGAYEQYF. CDR3 sequence (DNA): TGTGCCAGCAGCCCTCTAGATGGACAGGGCGCCTACGAGCAGTACTTC.

This clonotype came up a few times. This chain connects TRBV20-1 to TRBJ1-6; D uncertain. Germline CDR1 DFQATT, CDR2 SNEGSKA (reference sequence). There are 18 residues in the CDR3. The V gene lost 1 base and the J gene lost 11 bases, with 27 bases spanning the gap. CDR3 amino acids: CSARGRSSVTWSEPPLHF. The CDR3, as DNA: TGCAGTGCTAGAGGTCGGTCGTCCGTGACTTGGTCCGAACCACCCCTCCACTTT.

The V gene is TRBV12-3 or TRBV12-4, the J gene TRBJ2-3; 14 bases align to TRBD2. Trimming removed 5 bases from V and 9 bases from J; junction bases left unmatched: 10. CDR3 length equals 16 residues. DNA of the CDR3: TGTGCCAGCAGTAATACCGGGACTAGCGGGAGTTGGACGCAGTATTTT. This translates into CASSNTGTSGSWTQYF.

This clonotype came up a few times. This chain links TRBV3-1 with TRBJ2-2; D is uncertain. The CDR3 length is 12 residues. V lost 1 base, J lost 16 bases, and 13 bases lay in between. Per the germline V gene, CDR1 is LGHDT and CDR2 is YNNKEL (reference sequence). The CDR3 nucleotides read TGTGCCAGCAGCCAAGGGTACTCCGGTTGGTTTTTT. This sequence encodes CASSQGYSGWFF.

The chain uses TRBV5-1 and TRBJ2-3; the D gene is possibly TRBD1 (6 bases). Deletions cut 5 bases from V and 1 base from J, with 11 bases between. Germline V gene sequence: CDR1 SGHRS, CDR2 YFSETQ. This CDR3 comprises 14 residues. The DNA of the CDR3 is TGCGCCAGCAGAGAAGAGGGGGGCACAGATACGCAGTATTTT. Its translation: CASREEGGTDTQYF.

This clonotype appeared many times. The V gene is TRBV20-1, the J gene TRBJ2-1; 8 bases agree with TRBD1. This CDR3 contains 15 residues. Trimming cost V 6 bases and J 2 bases; bases outside gene matches: 9. CDR1 DFQATT and CDR2 SNEGSKA come from the germline V gene (reference sequence). CDR3 residues: CSATRGQGPYNEQFF. The CDR3 bases are TGCAGTGCCACAAGAGGACAGGGCCCCTACAATGAGCAGTTCTTC.

The table lists this clonotype with a few counts. This rearrangement joins TRBV5-1 to TRBJ2-1; D is perhaps TRBD1 (8 bases). V was pared by 6 bases and J by 7 bases, with 11 bases between. The germline V gene has CDR1 SGHRS and CDR2 YFSETQ. The CDR3 is 12 amino acids. CDR3 sequence (DNA): TGCGCCAGCAACAGGGGGGGGAATGAGCAGTTCTTC. This gives the protein CASNRGGNEQFF.

The chain employs TRBV27 and TRBJ2-2, with a weak D call TRBD1 (6 bases). The germline V and J ends were trimmed by 6 bases and 0 bases, with 14 bases remaining between them. The CDR3 extends over 16 amino acids. Germline CDR1 is MNHEY and CDR2 is SMNVEV (reference sequence). The CDR3 DNA is TGTGCCAGCAGACCGCTGGACAGAGCGAACACCGGGGAGCTGTTTTTT. This codes for CASRPLDRANTGELFF.

The chain has TRBV7-9 and TRBJ2-1; possible D gene TRBD2, 6 bases. There are 13 residues in the CDR3. CDR1 is SEHNR, CDR2 FQNEAQ, per germline (reference sequence). Between the trimmed V and J ends, which lost 0 bases and 7 bases, there was a span of 7 bases. The CDR3 region is CASSLAGRNEQFF. CDR3 nucleotide sequence: TGTGCCAGCAGCTTAGCGGGGAGGAATGAGCAGTTCTTC.

This clonotype was counted ten times or more. The chain has TRBV28 and TRBJ2-1, with D perhaps being TRBD1 or TRBD2 (5 bases each). Germline V CDR1 and CDR2: MDHEN, SYDVKM. The V end was cut by 3 bases, the J end by 7 bases, with 22 bases between. CDR3 size: 17 residues. This CDR3 reads CASSFSGRLLAKNEQFF. CDR3 DNA: TGTGCCAGCAGTTTTTCGGGGCGCTTATTGGCCAAGAATGAGCAGTTCTTC.